The 30 T cell receptor beta chains listed next were all sequenced from one sample in a study of shared clonotypes between healthy human individuals. The assay was immunoSEQ multiplex PCR, and TCRdb's table has in-frame clones only and misses some. This sample has more than 500,000 clones; approximately 95% occur once, and the top ten carry around 0.066%. Specimen: naive CD4+ T cells sorted from blood. Subset described: CD45RA+ positively selected. These TCRs come from a woman in her 30s in good health.

A word on this clone: Different DNA sequences within this sample yield the same CDR3. The J gene is TRBJ2-7, the V gene TRBV5-1; 7 positions agree with TRBD1. The CDR3 contains 14 residues. Per germline, CDR1 SGHRS and CDR2 YFSETQ. V gave up 2 bases and J gave up 2 bases; unmatched junction bases: 4. CDR3 nucleotides: TGCGCCAGCAGCTTCACCGGGACAGCCTACGAGCAGTACTTC. It codes for CASSFTGTAYEQYF.

This chain connects TRBV6-5 to TRBJ1-1; TRBD1 is a possible D gene (6 bases). Looked up from germline, CDR1 is MNHEY and CDR2 is SVGAGI. Trimming removed 6 bases at V and 2 bases at J, with 13 bases between. The CDR3 has 14 residues. The CDR3 DNA is TGTGCCAGCAGGCTCGGACAGTACAACACTGAAGCTTTCTTT. Protein product: CASRLGQYNTEAFF.

On this clone itself: At one boundary the junction diverges from the germline segment, which might be a read error. This rearrangement joins TRBV19 to TRBJ2-7, with D possibly TRBD1 on 5 matching bases. The CDR3 runs 13 residues. CDR1 and CDR2 from the germline V gene are LNHDA and SQIVND (reference sequence). The CDR3 loop is CASSPQASYERYF. The DNA for the CDR3 is TGTGCCAGTAGCCCACAGGCTTCCTACGAGCGGTACTTC.

J is TRBJ2-3 and V is TRBV6-5; D not certain. The length of the CDR3 is 14 residues. Germline loops: CDR1 MNHEY, CDR2 SVGAGI. The V end was cut by 7 bases, the J end by 2 bases, with 13 bases between. CDR3 in DNA: TGTGCCAGCACAACACCCCTAGACACAGATACGCAGTATTTT. Translation gives CASTTPLDTDTQYF.

V usage is TRBV6-5 and J usage is TRBJ2-7; TRBD1 aligns across 7 bases. Germline CDR1 and CDR2: MNHEY and SVGAGI. The CDR3 sequence is 15 residues long. J lost 6 bases, V lost 0 bases, and 8 bases had no gene match. CDR3 bases: TGTGCCAGCAGTTACTCGGGGGACAGTCTCTCCGAGCAGTACTTC. Translation gives CASSYSGDSLSEQYF.

The J gene is TRBJ2-2, the V gene TRBV19, with D hard to call. The CDR3 runs 14 residues. Germline V gene data show CDR1 as LNHDA and CDR2 as SQIVND (reference sequence). The ends were cut back, 4 bases at V and 3 bases at J, with 9 bases in the middle. As DNA, the CDR3 is TGTGCCAGTAGTACCCAACTGTACACCGGGGAGCTGTTTTTT. It is translated as CASSTQLYTGELFF.

This rearrangement joins TRBV7-2 to TRBJ2-1, with D unclear. The germline gives CDR1 SGHTA, CDR2 FQGNSA. The CDR3 covers 11 residues. V lost 5 bases and J 5 bases, leaving 4 bases between the germline ends. The CDR3 sequence: CASSENNEQFF. CDR3 DNA sequence: TGTGCCAGCAGCGAAAACAATGAGCAGTTCTTC.

The rearrangement uses TRBV27 and TRBJ2-2; D is ambiguous. The CDR3 spans 14 residues. V gave up 5 bases and J gave up 3 bases, with 10 bases separating them. Germline CDR1 and CDR2: MNHEY and SMNVEV (reference sequence). The CDR3 coding sequence is TGTGCCAGCAGTCCCTCAGGTGACACCGGGGAGCTGTTTTTT. Residues: CASSPSGDTGELFF.

This sequence joins TRBV11-3 and TRBJ2-2; D is tentatively TRBD1 or TRBD2 (5 bases each). Germline loops: CDR1 SGHNT, CDR2 YENEEA. Between the trimmed V and J ends, which lost 4 bases and 4 bases, there was a span of 13 bases. The CDR3 runs 15 residues. CDR3 region: CASSSTGTVTGELFF. The CDR3 DNA follows: TGTGCCAGCAGCTCGACCGGGACGGTCACCGGGGAGCTGTTTTTT.

This sequence joins TRBV6-5 and TRBJ2-3, with D possibly being TRBD2 (6 bases). Trimming took 3 bases from V and 7 from J, leaving 17 bases between them. Germline lookup yields CDR1 MNHEY and CDR2 SVGAGI. This CDR3 spans 15 amino acids. This chain's CDR3 is CASSYSGMGGNTQYF. Here the CDR3 DNA reads TGTGCCAGCAGTTATTCGGGGATGGGCGGGAATACGCAGTATTTT.

The chain is built from TRBV27 and TRBJ1-5; TRBD1 is a possible D gene (5 bases). The V end lost 2 bases, the J end lost 6 bases, and 11 bases lay between the germline ends. Germline CDR1 is MNHEY and CDR2 is SMNVEV (reference sequence). The CDR3 loop spans 14 amino acids. The CDR3 spells CASSLKPGSQPQHF. CDR3 DNA: TGTGCCAGCAGTTTAAAGCCAGGGTCTCAGCCCCAGCATTTT.

This chain links TRBV2 with TRBJ2-6; D remains ambiguous. Germline CDR1 and CDR2: SNHLY and FYNNEI. Trimming took 2 bases from V and 4 from J, leaving 15 bases between them. The CDR3 runs to 17 residues. CDR3: CASSESAPVGGANVLTF. CDR3 nucleotide sequence: TGTGCCAGCAGTGAATCTGCCCCGGTGGGGGGGGCCAACGTCCTGACTTTC.

The chain links TRBV19 to TRBJ2-7; 11 bases are a match to TRBD2. CDR1 and CDR2 (germline): LNHDA, SQIVND (reference sequence). The CDR3 sequence is 17 residues long. V dropped 1 base and J dropped 0; count of bases not matched to a gene: 5. The CDR3 is CASSIVYSGRASYEQYF. CDR3 DNA sequence: TGTGCCAGTAGTATAGTTTATAGCGGGAGGGCCTCCTACGAGCAGTACTTC.

This chain connects TRBV28 to TRBJ1-4, with TRBD1 matching 10 bases. V shed 6 bases, J shed 8 bases, and the junction held 9 bases outside the gene matches. CDR3 length equals 15 residues. Germline lookup yields CDR1 MDHEN and CDR2 SYDVKM. The CDR3 region is CASRPPGQGTEKLFF. CDR3 nucleotide sequence: TGTGCCAGCAGACCTCCGGGACAGGGGACCGAAAAACTGTTTTTT.

The V and J genes are TRBV4-1 and TRBJ2-7; D possibly corresponds to TRBD2 (5 bases). CDR1 is MGHRA and CDR2 is YSYEKL in the germline V gene. The ends were cut back, 4 bases at V and 1 base at J, with 8 bases in the middle. The CDR3 sequence is 13 residues long. CDR3 nucleotide sequence: TGCGCCAGCAGCCTCTGGACTTCCTACGAGCAGTACTTC. This translates into CASSLWTSYEQYF.

The rearrangement joins TRBV6-1 to TRBJ1-2; the D is unclear. The length of the CDR3 is 11 residues. The V end lost 7 bases, the J end lost 7 bases, and 10 bases lay between the germline ends. Germline V gives CDR1 MNHNS, CDR2 SASEGT. The CDR3 coding sequence is TGTGCCAGCACAGCCTTGAGTGGCTACACCTTC. Amino acid sequence: CASTALSGYTF.

The chain has TRBV19 and TRBJ1-5; D unresolved. The CDR3 extends over 14 amino acids. The germline V gene has CDR1 LNHDA and CDR2 SQIVND (reference sequence). The V end was cut by 4 bases, the J end by 0 bases, with 7 bases between. The CDR3: CASSNPLSNQPQHF. CDR3 sequence (DNA): TGTGCCAGTAGTAACCCACTTAGCAATCAGCCCCAGCATTTT.

The chain recombines TRBV9 with TRBJ1-2; a weak D match, TRBD1 (6 bases). Looked up from germline, CDR1 is SGDLS and CDR2 is YYNGEE. CDR3 length: 15 amino acids. The germline V and J ends were trimmed by 3 bases and 4 bases, with 16 bases remaining between them. CDR3 DNA sequence: TGTGCCAGCAGCGGCGACAGGAGGGGCCCCTATGGCTACACCTTC. Its protein is CASSGDRRGPYGYTF.

The table lists this clone with a few counts. The J gene is TRBJ1-5, the V gene TRBV6-1; D might be TRBD1 (5 bases). V was trimmed by 3 bases and J by 9 bases, leaving 12 bases between them. Germline CDR1 and CDR2: MNHNS and SASEGT. This CDR3 has 13 residues. The CDR3 spells CASSDLSGLPQHF. The CDR3, as DNA: TGTGCCAGCAGTGATCTGTCAGGGTTGCCCCAGCATTTT.

The chain combines TRBV7-9 with TRBJ1-5; weak D call: TRBD1 (5 bases). The CDR3 is 14 amino acids. CDR1 SEHNR and CDR2 FQNEAQ come from the germline V gene (reference sequence). V was pared by 5 bases and J by 11 bases, with 19 bases between. The CDR3 sequence: CASSSTGRQKAQHF. The CDR3 DNA sequence: TGTGCCAGCAGCAGTACGGGACGGCAGAAGGCCCAGCATTTT. Variable domain in full (rest from reference TRBV7-9 and TRBJ1-5): DTGVSQNPRHKITKRGQNVTFRCDPISEHNRLYWYRQTLGQGPEFLTYFQNEAQLEKSRLLSDRFSAERPKGSFSTLEIQRTEQGDSAMYLCASSSTGRQKAQHFGDGTRLSIL.

The chain couples TRBV6-1 to TRBJ1-1; 9 nucleotides line up with TRBD1. The CDR3 is made up of 17 amino acids. Germline CDR1 MNHNS, CDR2 SASEGT. V was clipped by 4 bases and J by 5 bases; unmatched bases: 14. The CDR3 loop reads CASSATGTGWIDTEAFF. Here the CDR3 DNA reads TGTGCCAGCAGTGCCACCGGGACAGGGTGGATTGATACTGAAGCTTTCTTT.

The count of this clone is one. The V gene is TRBV30, the J gene TRBJ2-7, with 11 positions matching TRBD2. With 1 base clipped from V and 5 bases from J, the junction kept 4 bases outside the gene matches. Per the germline V gene, CDR1 is GTSNPN and CDR2 is SVGIG (reference sequence). The CDR3 contains 14 residues. The CDR3 is CAWSGKGLADEQYF. The CDR3 DNA follows: TGTGCCTGGAGTGGGAAGGGACTAGCGGACGAGCAGTACTTC.

The chain carries TRBV9 and TRBJ2-7; no definite D call. Germline-derived CDR1 and CDR2 are SGDLS and YYNGEE. The CDR3 consists of 14 residues. V lost 0 bases and J lost 3, with 10 bases in between. The DNA of the CDR3 is TGTGCCAGCAGCGTAGGTGGAACACTCTACGAGCAGTACTTC. Protein: CASSVGGTLYEQYF.

The CDR3 is CASRRGLAGPRTDTQYF. CDR3 nucleotides: TGTGCCAGCAGGCGAGGACTAGCGGGACCACGCACAGATACGCAGTATTTT. This chain joins TRBV2 and TRBJ2-3, with 12 bases matching TRBD2. CDR1 is SNHLY and CDR2 is FYNNEI in the germline V gene. V shed 6 bases and J 1 base; nucleotides not matched to a gene: 8. The CDR3 spans 17 residues.

The chain employs TRBV28 and TRBJ2-7, with TRBD1 matching over 7 bases. CDR1 and CDR2 from the germline V gene are MDHEN and SYDVKM. The length of the CDR3 is 14 residues. V lost 6 bases, J lost 3 bases, and 8 bases stayed unmatched. This CDR3 reads CASRGPGGFYEQYF. The DNA of the CDR3 is TGTGCCAGCAGGGGCCCAGGGGGATTCTACGAGCAGTACTTC.

This chain connects TRBV6-1 to TRBJ2-5; D gene unclear. V was clipped by 6 bases and J by 5 bases, with 10 bases between them. CDR1 is MNHNS and CDR2 is SASEGT in the germline V gene. The CDR3 loop spans 12 amino acids. The CDR3 nucleotides are TGTGCCAGCAGGGGTTTAGCTGAGACCCAGTACTTC. It is translated as CASRGLAETQYF.

This clone was counted a few times. This chain joins TRBV27 and TRBJ1-5, with D maybe TRBD1 (6 bases). Germline loops: CDR1 MNHEY, CDR2 SMNVEV (reference sequence). The germline V and J ends were trimmed by 7 bases and 5 bases, with 15 bases remaining between them. The CDR3 extends over 14 amino acids. CDR3 sequence reads: CASKRGEGDQPQHF. CDR3 DNA: TGTGCCAGCAAAAGGGGCGAGGGGGATCAGCCCCAGCATTTT.

This chain uses TRBV4-1 with TRBJ2-5; D is uncertain. This CDR3 is 11 amino acids long. Trimming pared 0 bases from V and 4 bases from J, leaving 0 bases between. Germline CDR1 MGHRA, CDR2 YSYEKL. In DNA, the CDR3 is TGCGCCAGCAGCCAAGAAGAGACCCAGTACTTC. Translating it yields CASSQEETQYF.

The DNA of the CDR3 is TGTGCCAGCAGCTTTCTACAGGGATCGGGGGCGGGAGAGCAGTACTTC. Amino acids: CASSFLQGSGAGEQYF. The chain has TRBV5-4 and TRBJ2-7; either TRBD1 or TRBD2 may fit D (6 bases each). Per the germline V gene, CDR1 is SGHNT and CDR2 is YYREEE (reference sequence). This CDR3 has 16 amino acids. Trimming took 2 bases from V and 7 from J, leaving 22 bases between them.

The rearrangement joins TRBV5-1 to TRBJ2-3; tentatively, D is TRBD2 (5 bases). CDR3 length equals 15 residues. The germline V gene has CDR1 SGHRS and CDR2 YFSETQ. Trimming left V 2 bases short and J 4 bases short, with 14 bases between. In DNA, the CDR3 is TGCGCCAGCAGCTTAGTCCCTACCGGGGCAGATACGCAGTATTTT. This codes for CASSLVPTGADTQYF.